This entry features one TCR beta chain sequence. What antigen it recognizes has not been identified. No base quality values were provided; no much bigger clone lies one nucleotide off. This specimen belongs to a study of blood T cell repertoires in COVID-19 (dated by TCRdb to 2020 to 2022). In the study overall: Samples covering the acute and convalescent phases of COVID-19 were provided by collaborators in the United States, Italy and Spain. The prospective study material was composed of cDNA or gDNA derived from T cells, B-cell-depleted T cells, or PBMCs. The dataset comprised deeply sampled blood TCRbeta repertoires from subjects exposed to, actively infected with, or recovered from COVID-19. A freely available public database, intended as a resource for researchers studying the immune response to SARS-CoV-2, is where the repertoires were released. Samples were obtained from the ongoing ImmuneRACE study (first 160 participants) and from about 1,300 subjects provided by 6 global collaborators. Nearly every sample came with metadata listing a de-identified subject ID, COVID-19 status, age in years and sex. Where available, HLA class I and class II types were taken from metadata supplied by the sample provider and were not determined by assay-based typing.

The full study reports these points: How much clinical and demographic metadata was included differed by source and by participant, and the metadata was provided uncurated.

From cysteine to phenylalanine, the CDR3 is 15 amino acids long. Kept here is only the CDR3 DNA, which spans 45 bases and is read in frame from base 1. CDR1 SGDLS and CDR2 YYNGEE are derived from the germline V gene. The trim is 0 bases for V and 7 bases for J, with a gap of 16 bases between the germline ends. TCRbeta CDR3 regions were amplified from genomic DNA using the immunoSEQ Assay, a bias-controlled multiplex PCR. The study's processing was this. The number of nucleated cells in each sample was estimated by amplification of reference gene primers within the assay. Sequence reads were collapsed and filtered to measure the absolute abundance of every unique TCRbeta CDR3 rearrangement. For each sample, productive Simpson clonality was calculated as the square root of Simpson's diversity index over productive rearrangements. TCRdb obtained this table from immuneACCESS and retained in-frame rearrangements with V and J assigned. These tables miss some clones; where compared with another copy, unresolved V genes account for less than half of the shortfall, and the remainder is unexplained. That table is the source of V, J and clone size, and D and trimming were worked out from the DNA. Within this sample are hundreds of thousands of clones, with 80% of them counted one time only. Jointly, the top ten make up approximately 7.4% of the sample.

Enrolling through a virtual design, the prospective study's participants ranged in age from roughly 18 to 95 years and lived across 20 to 25 United States geographic areas. To assign participants to cohorts, the prospective study relied on clinical history that participants themselves reported in a screening survey and a study questionnaire. In the prospective study, mobile phlebotomists collected whole blood, serum and a nasopharyngeal or oropharyngeal swab from each participant. Participants in the prospective study had the option to provide additional blood draws and questionnaires over an approximately 2-month period. Before DNA extraction, prospective study blood samples were shipped either frozen or at room temperature.

The chain links TRBV9 with TRBJ1-2; possibly the D gene is TRBD1, per 5 matching bases. This clonotype originated in a woman aged 40 to 49 with acute COVID-19. Sequencing used PBMCs or T cells enriched from blood (not recorded which). DNA sequence: TGTGCCAGCAGCGTAGCAGGCAGGGAGGAGGGTGGCTACACCTTC. Translated, this gives CASSVAGREEGGYTF.